The rows below give T cell receptor beta chains drawn from one sample of a study of blood T cells in healthy people across ages. Via MiXCR, TCRdb re-called the 5' RACE reads, giving one row per CDR3 protein. The sample comprises about 1 million distinct CDR3 sequences, more than 35% of which are singletons, and about 19% rests with the top ten. The specimen was blood. These receptors all come from a woman in her sixties or seventies in good health. Both conserved end residues are part of each CDR3. The D gene is left open where the match is weak. Rows give clone size only sometimes, using once, few, many, or a class for an expanded clone.

V gene	D gene	clone size	J gene	CDR3 DNA	CDR3 protein
TRBV29-1	TRBD1	many	TRBJ2-7	TGCAGCGTTGAAACCCCGGGACAGACCTACGAGCAGTACTTC	CSVETPGQTYEQYF
TRBV3-1	TRBD1	-	TRBJ2-7	TGTGCCAGCAGCCAAGATATATCGGCAGGGGGCCGGTACGAGCAGTACTTC	CASSQDISAGGRYEQYF
TRBV25-1	TRBD1	few	TRBJ1-1	TGTGCCAGCAGTCCCGGGACAGTTGAAGCTTTCTTT	CASSPGTVEAFF
TRBV11-3	TRBD2	-	TRBJ2-1	TGTGCCAGCAGCTTAACGGGAGGGCCAGTTCGTGAGCAGTTCTTC	CASSLTGGPVREQFF
TRBV11-2	TRBD2	-	TRBJ2-5	TGTGCCAACAGCTTACCCCGTGCGGGGGTCGAGACCCAGTACTTC	CANSLPRAGVETQYF
TRBV7-2	-	-	TRBJ2-6	TGTGCCAGCAGCTCCAAGGGCTTGAGCTCTGGGGCCAACGTCCTGACTTTC	CASSSKGLSSGANVLTF
TRBV13	-	few	TRBJ2-3	TGTGCCAGCAGCTCAATGTCGGGCACAGATACGCAGTATTTT	CASSSMSGTDTQYF
TRBV15	-	-	TRBJ1-1	TGTGCCACCAGCAAAACAGGGTCTATACGGAACACTGAAGCTTTCTTT	CATSKTGSIRNTEAFF
TRBV5-1	-	-	TRBJ2-5	TGCGCCAGCAGTGGGACCCAAGGGGAGCAGTACTTC	CASSGTQGEQYF
TRBV11-2	-	-	TRBJ2-7	TGTGCCAGCAGCTTAGAGCCTAGCGTATACACCTACGAGCAGTACTTC	CASSLEPSVYTYEQYF
TRBV7-9	-	few	TRBJ2-7	TGTGCCAGCAGCCCACCGGGGATCCGCCAATACGAGCAGTACTTC	CASSPPGIRQYEQYF
TRBV28	TRBD1	-	TRBJ2-1	TGTGCCAGCAGTTCGACGGACAGGGATTACAATGAGCAGTTCTTC	CASSSTDRDYNEQFF
TRBV21-1	-	once	TRBJ2-7	TGTGCCAGCAGCAAAGTTCGTAGGGGCTCCTACGAGCAGTACTTC	CASSKVRRGSYEQYF
TRBV9	-	-	TRBJ1-2	TGTGCCAGCAGCGTATTATCAGTGGGACGGGACTATGGCTACACCTTC	CASSVLSVGRDYGYTF
TRBV6-2/TRBV6-3	-	-	TRBJ2-7	TGTGCCACGGGAAAGGGTTACGAGCAGTACTTC	CATGKGYEQYF
TRBV28	-	many	TRBJ2-7	TGTGCCAGCAGCGAATTAACAGGGACGTACAACGAGCAGTACTTC	CASSELTGTYNEQYF
TRBV12-3/TRBV12-4	TRBD2	-	TRBJ2-7	TGTGCCAGCAGTTTAGTCGGCGGGAGCGCAGGCGAGCAGTACTTC	CASSLVGGSAGEQYF
TRBV10-3	-	once	TRBJ1-1	TGTGCCATCAGTGAGGCAAACAGGGTGCACACTGAAGCTTTCTTT	CAISEANRVHTEAFF
TRBV7-9	-	-	TRBJ2-7	TGTGCCAGCAGCTTAGGGTCCGTTTCGTCAGCCTACGAGCAGTACTTC	CASSLGSVSSAYEQYF
TRBV12-3/TRBV12-4	TRBD2	-	TRBJ2-1	TGTGCCAGCAGATTTACCGGGACTAGCTTTGCTGAGCAGTTCTTC	CASRFTGTSFAEQFF
TRBV20-1	TRBD1	-	TRBJ2-4	TGCAGTGCTAGAACGACAGGGGGCTTCCATGAAAACATTCAGTACTTC	CSARTTGGFHENIQYF
TRBV12-3/TRBV12-4	-	-	TRBJ2-5	TGTGCCAGCAGTGAAAGGGGCGAATTTGTAGAGACCCAGTACTTC	CASSERGEFVETQYF
TRBV25-1	-	-	TRBJ2-1	TGTGCCAGCAGTGAATTAACGGGGCAGGGGTACAATGAGCAGTTCTTC	CASSELTGQGYNEQFF
TRBV7-9	TRBD1	-	TRBJ2-7	TGTGCCAGCAGGGGGGACAGTACCTACGAGCAGTACTTC	CASRGDSTYEQYF
TRBV6-1	TRBD2	-	TRBJ2-1	TGTGCCAGCAGTGTGGGGGGGACTAGCGGACAGCAGTTCTTC	CASSVGGTSGQQFF
TRBV21-1	-	-	TRBJ2-3	TGTGCCAGCAGCGAAAAGGAGGCTAGCGGGAAAACAGATACGCAGTATTTT	CASSEKEASGKTDTQYF
TRBV11-2	-	few	TRBJ2-1	TGTGCCAGCAGCCCTTCTCATCGAAAGAGCTCCTACAATGAGCAGTTCTTC	CASSPSHRKSSYNEQFF
TRBV20-1	TRBD1	-	TRBJ2-3	TGCAGTGCCCTGGCAGGGGGCGCGGAAGATACGCAGTATTTT	CSALAGGAEDTQYF
TRBV20-1	TRBD2	-	TRBJ2-3	TGCAGTGCTAGGGGCCTAGCGGGAGCTGAAGATACGCAGTATTTT	CSARGLAGAEDTQYF
TRBV6-6	TRBD2	-	TRBJ2-7	TGTGCCAGCAGATCCAATAGCGGGAACTCCTACGAGCAGTACTTC	CASRSNSGNSYEQYF
TRBV29-1	-	many	TRBJ2-3	TGCAGCGTAGTATCCACAGATACGCAGTATTTT	CSVVSTDTQYF
TRBV7-2	TRBD1	-	TRBJ2-1	TGTGTCAGCAGCCGGGACAGGGCCCAGCAGTTCTTC	CVSSRDRAQQFF
TRBV12-5	TRBD1	-	TRBJ1-5	TGTGCTAGTGGCCGGGACAGGGGTGGCAATCAGCCCCAGCATTTT	CASGRDRGGNQPQHF
TRBV28	TRBD1	many	TRBJ2-5	TGTGCCAGCAGTTTACTGCCGGGACAGGGATTGGAGACCCAGTACTTC	CASSLLPGQGLETQYF
TRBV7-6	-	few	TRBJ2-7	TGTGCCAGCAGCACAACTAGCAACGAGCAGTACTTC	CASSTTSNEQYF
TRBV20-1	-	few	TRBJ2-5	TGCAGTGCTAGAGATCCGGCGGGAAGCCAAGAGACCCAGTACTTC	CSARDPAGSQETQYF
TRBV9	-	-	TRBJ1-3	TGTGCCAGCAGCCAGACACCGGGTTCTGGAAACACCATATATTTT	CASSQTPGSGNTIYF
TRBV24-1	TRBD1	-	TRBJ2-7	TGTGCCACCAGTGACGGCGGGACAGGGGCTAACTACGAGCAGTACTTC	CATSDGGTGANYEQYF
TRBV5-1	TRBD2	many	TRBJ2-1	TGCGCCAGCAGCCCCGGACTAGAAGGTGTTGAGCAGTTCTTC	CASSPGLEGVEQFF
TRBV7-9	TRBD2	-	TRBJ2-1	TGTGCCAGCAGCCCCCGGGTAGCGGGGGCCAATGAGCAGTTCTTC	CASSPRVAGANEQFF
TRBV18	TRBD1	-	TRBJ1-1	TGTGCCAGCTCATTATCTACCGGGACAGGTGGCACTGAAGCTTTCTTT	CASSLSTGTGGTEAFF
TRBV6-5	-	-	TRBJ2-1	TGTGCCAGCAGTTATCGTGGGTTAGGGGTTTACAATGAGCAGTTCTTC	CASSYRGLGVYNEQFF
TRBV2	TRBD2	-	TRBJ2-1	TGTGCCAGCAGTGAAGAATGGGAGGGTCGGGGGAACAATGAGCAGTTCTTC	CASSEEWEGRGNNEQFF
TRBV7-3	TRBD2	-	TRBJ2-1	TGTGCCAGCAGCGTAGGGACTATACCCGATGAGCAGTTCTTC	CASSVGTIPDEQFF
TRBV4-2	-	-	TRBJ2-1	TGTGCCAGCGCATACCTCGTGGGCTACAATGAGCAGTTCTTC	CASAYLVGYNEQFF
TRBV11-2	-	-	TRBJ1-2	TGTGCCAGCACCTTGGGAGATAACTATGGCTACACCTTC	CASTLGDNYGYTF
TRBV10-3	TRBD2	few	TRBJ2-1	TGTGCCATCAGTGAGTCGAAGCGGGAGGTTCACAATGAGCAGTTCTTC	CAISESKREVHNEQFF
TRBV5-1	TRBD1	few	TRBJ2-5	TGCGCCAGCAGCTTGGGACAGGGCCAACGGGAGACCCAGTACTTC	CASSLGQGQRETQYF
TRBV13	-	-	TRBJ2-1	TGTGCCAGCAGCGAACAGGGACGCTCCTACAATGAGCAGTTCTTC	CASSEQGRSYNEQFF
TRBV11-2	TRBD1	few	TRBJ2-5	TGTGCCAGCAGCACCAACAGGGGTGGGGAGACCCAGTACTTC	CASSTNRGGETQYF
TRBV20-1	TRBD2	-	TRBJ2-5	TGCAGTGCTAGAGACCCCCTAGCGGGGGTCCAAGAGACCCAGTACTTC	CSARDPLAGVQETQYF
TRBV6-1	-	-	TRBJ2-1	TGTGCCGTAGGCGACGATGACAATGAGCAGTTCTTC	CAVGDDDNEQFF
TRBV27	-	-	TRBJ2-3	TGTGCCAGCAGTGCAGGGCGATTCACAGATACGCAGTATTTT	CASSAGRFTDTQYF
TRBV4-1	-	-	TRBJ1-3	TGCGCCAGCAGCTCGGGGTTCGGAAACACCATATATTTT	CASSSGFGNTIYF
TRBV15	TRBD1	-	TRBJ2-3	TGTGCCACCAGCAGAGACAGGGGGTGGGACACAGATACGCAGTATTTT	CATSRDRGWDTDTQYF
TRBV29-1	-	few	TRBJ2-7	TGCAGCGTTGAAGAAGGACCCGACTCGGGCGAGCAGTACTTC	CSVEEGPDSGEQYF
TRBV11-3	-	many	TRBJ2-3	TGCGCCAGCAGCCAAGGTAGCGCAGATACGCAGTATTTT	CASSQGSADTQYF